This T cell receptor (beta chain) was retrieved from a study of T cell responses to AZD1222 COVID-19 vaccine (dated by TCRdb to the early 2020s). Regarding the research as a whole: TCR sequencing covered more than 230 trial participants: 200 to 210 given two doses of AZD1222 and 26 given two doses of MenACWY control vaccine. Enrollment into the trials was organized by age into subgroups of 18-55, 56-69 and 70-plus years, and those subgroups contained roughly 140, 27 and 60 TCR-sequenced participants, respectively.

The CDR3 starts with the cysteine, ends with the phenylalanine, and has 11 residues. Only the CDR3 part of the read is kept: 33 bases, read in frame from the first base. The CDR3 regions of human TCRbeta chains were subjected to immunosequencing. Processing in the source paper ran as follows. Repertoire TCRs were checked for matches against a reference library of SARS-CoV-2-specific TCRs that had been generated using the MIRA antigen-specificity platform. Breadth was defined as the fraction of unique TCRs that were SARS-CoV-2-associated, and depth was defined as the fraction of total T cells that were SARS-CoV-2-associated. Each spike-specific TCR was assigned to its reactive spike region and to a CD4 or CD8 class using the MIRA data. Log10-transformed breadth and depth values were compared by one-way ANOVA with Sidak's multiple comparisons tests. Imported from immuneACCESS, the table was reduced by TCRdb to in-frame sequences with V and J called. These copies leave out some clones; in studies compared against another copy, an unresolved V gene accounts for under half, and the cause of the remainder is not known. From that table come the V and J calls and clone size; the DNA was used to work out D and trimming. The sample includes about 100,000 clones, with roughly 86% observed a single time. The ten largest account for over 4% of the sample.

Results and caveats for the whole study, not just this receptor: The 56-69-year group was small, and its depth increase did not reach significance, likely because of low power. Reportedly, close to half of the unique spike-specific TCRs recognized epitopes lying outside the regions that are mutated in the B.1.351 and B.1.1.7 variants. Most participants were white British and females outnumbered males, and the authors suggested that clonal diversity may have been underestimated. Because no day 14 peak-response samples were available, the repertoires could be characterized only after the peak T cell response. Conclusions about previously exposed vaccinees are limited because only five or six AZD1222 recipients were SARS-CoV-2 seropositive at baseline. A significant rise in spike-specific TCR breadth and depth was observed after two AZD1222 doses relative to day 0 and relative to MenACWY recipients. The whole spike protein was spanned by vaccine-associated CD4 TCRs, and dominant responses were seen in regions 160-218 and 743-854.

Interpreted using the paper, the time point label stands for: baseline before first vaccination. Interpreted using the paper, the treatment or condition label stands for: meningococcal conjugate vaccine given as trial control. Vaccinee samples came from UK trials COV001 and COV002, including a single-blind randomized controlled phase 2/3 trial of AZD1222 (ChAdOx1 nCoV-19) in healthy adults. Trial participant PBMC samples were collected at day 0 and day 28 after the second dose for TCRbeta chain sequencing. Turning to this clone: Which antigen it targets is not known. No much larger clonotype is one base removed from it; base qualities were not supplied.

The sequence is built from TRBV21-1 and TRBJ1-3. TRBV21-1 is marked as a pseudogene. The clonotype originates from an adult in good health. Sequences were derived from peripheral blood, sampled on day 0 of MenACWY control vaccination. The nucleotide sequence reads as follows: TGTGCCAGCAGCCCCTTGATCACCATATATTTT. Its translation is CASSPLITIYF.